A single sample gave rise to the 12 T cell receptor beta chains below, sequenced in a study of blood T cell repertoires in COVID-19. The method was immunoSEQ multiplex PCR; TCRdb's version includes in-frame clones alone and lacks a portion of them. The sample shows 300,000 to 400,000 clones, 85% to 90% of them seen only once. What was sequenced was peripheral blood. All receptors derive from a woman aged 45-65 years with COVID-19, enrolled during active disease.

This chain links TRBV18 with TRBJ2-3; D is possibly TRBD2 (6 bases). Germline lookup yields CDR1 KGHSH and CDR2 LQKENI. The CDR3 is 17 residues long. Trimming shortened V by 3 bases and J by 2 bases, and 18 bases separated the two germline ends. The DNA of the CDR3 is TGTGCCAGCTCACCGCAATCACTAGCAGCATTCACAGATACGCAGTATTTT. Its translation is CASSPQSLAAFTDTQYF.

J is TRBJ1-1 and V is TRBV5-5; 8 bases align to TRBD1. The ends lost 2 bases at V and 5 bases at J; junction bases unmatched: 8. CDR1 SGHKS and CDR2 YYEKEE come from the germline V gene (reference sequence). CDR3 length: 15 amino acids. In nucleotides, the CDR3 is TGTGCCAGCAGCTTAACGACAGGGGCGAAAACTGAAGCTTTCTTT. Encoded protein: CASSLTTGAKTEAFF. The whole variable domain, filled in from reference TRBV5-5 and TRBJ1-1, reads DAGVTQSPTHLIKTRGQQVTLRCSPISGHKSVSWYQQVLGQGPQFIFQYYEKEERGRGNFPDRFSARQFPNYSSELNVNALLLGDSALYLCASSLTTGAKTEAFFGQGTRLTVV.

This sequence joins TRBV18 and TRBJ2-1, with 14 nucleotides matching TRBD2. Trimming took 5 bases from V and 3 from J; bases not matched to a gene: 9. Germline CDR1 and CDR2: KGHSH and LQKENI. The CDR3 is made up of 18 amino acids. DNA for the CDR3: TGTGCCAGCTCAAGAGGGACTAGCGGGAGTTCGGACTACAATGAGCAGTTCTTC. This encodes CASSRGTSGSSDYNEQFF.

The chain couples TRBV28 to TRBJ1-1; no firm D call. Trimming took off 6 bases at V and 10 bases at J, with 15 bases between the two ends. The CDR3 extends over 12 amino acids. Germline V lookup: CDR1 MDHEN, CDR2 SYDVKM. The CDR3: CASRIVGERAFF. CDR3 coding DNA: TGTGCCAGCAGAATAGTCGGGGAGAGAGCTTTCTTT.

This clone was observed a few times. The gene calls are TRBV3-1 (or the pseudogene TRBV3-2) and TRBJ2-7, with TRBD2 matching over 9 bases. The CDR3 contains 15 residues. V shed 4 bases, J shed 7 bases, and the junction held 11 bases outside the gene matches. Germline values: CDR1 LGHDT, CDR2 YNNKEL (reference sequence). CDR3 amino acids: CASSPRVAGEGEQYF. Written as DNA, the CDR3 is TGTGCCAGCAGCCCCAGGGTAGCGGGAGAGGGAGAGCAGTACTTC.

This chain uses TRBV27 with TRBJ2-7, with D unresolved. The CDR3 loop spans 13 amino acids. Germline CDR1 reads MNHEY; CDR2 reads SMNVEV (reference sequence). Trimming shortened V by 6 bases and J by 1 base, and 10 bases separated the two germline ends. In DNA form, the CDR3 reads TGTGCCAGCAGGATTGGTGCGTCCTACGAGCAGTACTTC. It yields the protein CASRIGASYEQYF.

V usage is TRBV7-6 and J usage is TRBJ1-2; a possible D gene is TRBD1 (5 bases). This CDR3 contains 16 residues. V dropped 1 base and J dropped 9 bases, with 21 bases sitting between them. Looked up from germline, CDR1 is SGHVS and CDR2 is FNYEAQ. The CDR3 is CASSLGVWYETESYTF. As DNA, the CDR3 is TGTGCCAGCAGCTTAGGAGTTTGGTACGAGACAGAGAGCTACACCTTC.

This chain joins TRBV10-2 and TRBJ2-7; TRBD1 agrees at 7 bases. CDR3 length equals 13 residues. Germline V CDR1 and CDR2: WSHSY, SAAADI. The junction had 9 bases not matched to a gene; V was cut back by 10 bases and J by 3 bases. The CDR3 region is CATQRDSFYEQYF. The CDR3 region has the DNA TGCGCCACCCAGAGGGACAGCTTCTACGAGCAGTACTTC.

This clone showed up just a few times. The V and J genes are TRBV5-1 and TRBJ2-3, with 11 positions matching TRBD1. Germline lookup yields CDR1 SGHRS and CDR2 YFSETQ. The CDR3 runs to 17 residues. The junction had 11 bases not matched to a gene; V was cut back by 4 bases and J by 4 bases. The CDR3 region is CASSPTLGTGGADTQYF. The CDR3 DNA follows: TGCGCCAGCAGCCCTACTCTCGGGACAGGGGGTGCAGATACGCAGTATTTT.

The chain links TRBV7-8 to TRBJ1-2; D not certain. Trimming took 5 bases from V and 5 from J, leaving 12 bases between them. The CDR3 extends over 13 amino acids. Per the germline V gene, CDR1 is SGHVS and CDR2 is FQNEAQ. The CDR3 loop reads CASSQQTRYGYTF. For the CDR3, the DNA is TGTGCCAGCAGCCAGCAAACTCGGTATGGCTACACCTTC.

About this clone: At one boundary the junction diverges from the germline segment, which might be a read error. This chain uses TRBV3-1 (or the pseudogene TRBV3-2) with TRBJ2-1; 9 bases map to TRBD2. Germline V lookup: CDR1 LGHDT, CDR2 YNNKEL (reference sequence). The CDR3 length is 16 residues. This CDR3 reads CASGQQGSGSRYEQFF. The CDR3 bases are TGTGCCAGCGGCCAACAGGGTAGCGGGAGTAGATATGAGCAGTTCTTC.

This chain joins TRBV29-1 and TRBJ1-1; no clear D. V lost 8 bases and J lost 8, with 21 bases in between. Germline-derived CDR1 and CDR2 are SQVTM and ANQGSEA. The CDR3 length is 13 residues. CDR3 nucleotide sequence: TGCAGCTCACTGGAGGACTCAGGCCAAGAAGCTTTCTTT. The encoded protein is CSSLEDSGQEAFF.